This TCR beta chain stems from a study of relationships among human T cell subsets. Broader study findings: Th1, Th2 and regulatory subsets overlapped substantially in CDR3 sequences. Clones with over 100 reads held over 55% of CD8+ cytotoxic sequences.

Trimming removed 1 base from V and 11 bases from J, with 12 bases in between. Germline V gene data show CDR1 as SGHAT and CDR2 as FQNNGV. The CDR3 length is 13 residues. There are a few counts of this clonotype. The antigen is undetermined. Semiquantitative ARM-PCR amplified T cell receptor alpha and beta CDR3 regions from mRNA. Exponential amplification used communal superprimers after tagged nested gene-specific primers in ARM-PCR. Exonuclease cleared nested primers, then first-round products were reamplified. TCRdb reanalysed the multiplex PCR reads using MiXCR and keeps one entry per CDR3 protein. The table shows about 4,000 distinct CDR3 sequences, with just over 50% occurring only once. Anti-CD294 bead selection, following depletion of CD4+CD56+ natural killer T cells, yielded the Th2 cells.

The sample was CD4+ Th2 cells sorted from blood. The chain employs TRBV11-2 and TRBJ2-1, with D perhaps TRBD2 (6 bases). The sequence came from a man aged 40-49 years in good health. The DNA for the CDR3 is TGTGCCAGCAGCTTAGGGGGCCTAGCGAAGCAGTTCTTC. It yields the protein CASSLGGLAKQFF.